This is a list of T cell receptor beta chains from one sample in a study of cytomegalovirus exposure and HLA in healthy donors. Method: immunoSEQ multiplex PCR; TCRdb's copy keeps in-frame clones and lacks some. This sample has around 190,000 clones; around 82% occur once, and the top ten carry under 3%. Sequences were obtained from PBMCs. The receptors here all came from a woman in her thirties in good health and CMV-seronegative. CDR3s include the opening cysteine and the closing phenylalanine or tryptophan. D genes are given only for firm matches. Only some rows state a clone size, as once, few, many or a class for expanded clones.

TGTGCCAGCTCACCCGGGCGGGAAGGGTGGTTGTACGAGCAGTACTTC CASSPGREGWLYEQYF NA 16 NA TRBJ2-7 TRBV18
TGTGCCGCCAAACAGGCTGACCAAGAGACCCAGTACTTC CAAKQADQETQYF NA 13 NA TRBJ2-5 TRBV10-3
TGCGCCAGCAGCAAACAGGGCAATCAGCCCCAGCATTTT CASSKQGNQPQHF NA 13 NA TRBJ1-5 TRBV4-1
TGTGCCACCAGCGGCCGGGACAGTAGGGAGACCCAGTACTTC CATSGRDSRETQYF TRBD1 14 NA TRBJ2-5 TRBV15
TGTTCTATACGGTTCGACACCGGGGAGCTGTTTTTT CSIRFDTGELFF NA 12 NA TRBJ2-2 TRBV7-9
TGTGCCAGCAGCTTGGACGGCGGGAATGAGCAGTTCTTC CASSLDGGNEQFF NA 13 NA TRBJ2-1 TRBV5-4
TGTGCCAGCAGTTTAACCGCGGGATTGGGTACAGATACGCAGTATTTT CASSLTAGLGTDTQYF NA 16 NA TRBJ2-3 TRBV27
TGTGCCACCAGCCAGGGGGGCTACGAGCAGTACTTC CATSQGGYEQYF NA 12 NA TRBJ2-7 TRBV15
TGTGCCAGCAGCGGGGAGCGGGGGGCCACCTACAATGAGCAGTTCTTC CASSGERGATYNEQFF TRBD2 16 NA TRBJ2-1 TRBV9
TGTGCCAGCAGTCTACGCGTAACAGGGAGAGGCATGAACACTGAAGCTTTCTTT CASSLRVTGRGMNTEAFF NA 18 NA TRBJ1-1 TRBV28
TGCGCCAGCAGCTTAACAGGGATCTCCTACGAGCAGTACTTC CASSLTGISYEQYF NA 14 NA TRBJ2-7 TRBV5-1
TGTGCCAGCAGTTACACGGACATCTATAATTCACCCCTCCACTTT CASSYTDIYNSPLHF NA 15 few TRBJ1-6 TRBV6-5
TGTGCCAGCAGTCCAGGGACAGGGCCAGATACGCAGTATTTT CASSPGTGPDTQYF TRBD1 14 NA TRBJ2-3 TRBV28
TGTGCCAGCAGTCTAACCGGGACAGGGGTGGTCGAGCAGTACTTC CASSLTGTGVVEQYF TRBD1 15 few TRBJ2-7 TRBV28
TGTGCCGTCCAACTAGCGTACGAGCAGTACTTC CAVQLAYEQYF TRBD2 11 NA TRBJ2-7 TRBV5-8
TGTGCCAGCAGGCGTACAGGGTTCTATAATTCACCCCTCCACTTT CASRRTGFYNSPLHF NA 15 NA TRBJ1-6 TRBV6-5
TGTGCCTCCCGGCGTTGGAGCGGGACTAGCAATGAGCAGTTCTTC CASRRWSGTSNEQFF TRBD2 15 NA TRBJ2-1 TRBV30
TGTGCCAGCAGTGACGGCAGGGGGCTACGTTCACCCCTCCACTTT CASSDGRGLRSPLHF TRBD1 15 NA TRBJ1-6 TRBV6-1
TGTGCCAGCAGCTTGGGACAGGCTATCCAAGAGACCCAGTACTTC CASSLGQAIQETQYF NA 15 NA TRBJ2-5 TRBV5-5
TGTGCCAGCAGTTTTAAGGGGGGGTCCTACGAGCAGTACTTC CASSFKGGSYEQYF NA 14 NA TRBJ2-7 TRBV28
TGTGCCAGCAGCTTTTCAGGGGGCAATTCACCCCTCCACTTT CASSFSGGNSPLHF TRBD1 14 NA TRBJ1-6 TRBV14
TGTGCCAGCAGCCGTCAGCAGGGGGCCTCCTATAATTCACCCCTCCACTTT CASSRQQGASYNSPLHF TRBD1 17 NA TRBJ1-6 TRBV7-6